This entry features one T cell receptor beta chain sequence. V shed 1 base and J shed 4 bases, with 16 bases lying between them. The CDR3 is 16 amino acids. The germline CDR1 and CDR2 sequences are SEHNR and FQNEAQ (reference sequence). This record comes from a study of blood T cell repertoires in COVID-19. Study summary: Sample material is recorded as cDNA or gDNA derived from T cells, B-cell-depleted T cells, or PBMCs.

Enrolled through a virtual design, the participants were between roughly 18 and 90 years of age and came from under 30 US areas. How the authors handled the data: Reference gene primer amplification in the assay estimated nucleated cell counts. The protocol was immunoSEQ multiplex PCR, while the TCRdb copy is restricted to in-frame clones and leaves out a portion. For V, J and clone size, that table is used; D and trimming come from the DNA. The sample has about 270,000 clones; less than 90% are singletons. This receptor was obtained from a woman between 50 and 59 years old who had recovered from COVID-19. The source material was PBMCs or T cells enriched from blood (not recorded which). The rearrangement links TRBV7-9 to TRBJ1-2; D is perhaps TRBD1 (5 bases). The CDR3 spells CASSLDSGKDSYGYTF. CDR3 nucleotide sequence: TGTGCCAGCAGCTTAGATTCCGGAAAAGACAGCTATGGCTACACCTTC.